This T cell receptor beta chain was identified during a study of T-cell memory formation after mild COVID-19. Notes on the study in general: Detection of some responders pre-infection suggested pre-existing cross-reactive memory T cells participated. Day 37-peaking second-wave clones had unconfirmed SARS-CoV-2 specificity. Clones that contracted from day 15 to 85 were balanced CD4/CD8, while later expanders leaned CD4+.

This clonotype was observed at least ten times. Its antigen is currently unknown. TCR alpha and TCR beta cDNA libraries with sample barcodes and UMIs came from 5'RACE using constant-segment primers. TCRdb re-analysed the 5' RACE reads in MiXCR, keeping a single row per CDR3 protein. This repertoire shows about 400,000 distinct CDR3 sequences, roughly 18% found once; its top ten account for roughly 21%. Germline V gene data show CDR1 as SGHRS and CDR2 as YFSETQ. The CDR3 runs to 15 residues. V gave up 0 bases and J gave up 3 bases; unmatched junction bases: 3. The chain employs TRBV5-1 and TRBJ2-1; TRBD1 matches at 7 bases. Sequenced material: PBMCs or a T cell subset sorted from them (not recorded which). The receptor's source is a man aged 18 to 35 who had mild COVID-19 (a few samples of this study predate the infection). Cell type and time point are not known. CDR3 DNA: TGCGCCAGCAGCTTGGAACAGGGGAGCTACAATGAGCAGTTCTTC. Translated: CASSLEQGSYNEQFF. Looking up the rest from reference TRBV5-1 and TRBJ2-1 gives the full variable domain: KAGVTQTPRYLIKTRGQQVTLSCSPISGHRSVSWYQQTPGQGLQFLFEYFSETQRNKGNFPGRFSGRQFSNSRSEMNVSTLELGDSALYLCASSLEQGSYNEQFFGPGTRLTVL.